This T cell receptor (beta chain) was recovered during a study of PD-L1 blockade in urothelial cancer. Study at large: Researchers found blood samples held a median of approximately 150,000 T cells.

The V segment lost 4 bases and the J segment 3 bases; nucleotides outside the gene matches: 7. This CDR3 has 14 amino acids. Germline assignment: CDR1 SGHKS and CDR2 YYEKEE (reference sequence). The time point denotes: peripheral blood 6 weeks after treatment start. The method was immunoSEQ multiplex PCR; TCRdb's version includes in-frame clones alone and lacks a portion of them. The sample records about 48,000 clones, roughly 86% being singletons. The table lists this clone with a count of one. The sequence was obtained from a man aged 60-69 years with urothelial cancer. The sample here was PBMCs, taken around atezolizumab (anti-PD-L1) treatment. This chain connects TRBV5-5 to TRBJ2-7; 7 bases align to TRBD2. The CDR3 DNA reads TGTGCCAGCAGCCGGGGAGGGGAAGGCTACGAGCAGTACTTC. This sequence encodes CASSRGGEGYEQYF.